This T cell receptor beta chain emerged from a study of human T cells and chemical hapten exposure. At the level of the study: Per-sample TCR yield variation was attributed mainly to small pooled library volume differences. Study observations and caveats: After DPC sensitization, TCRs above 1 in 1000 frequency showed no change.

Individual cDNA molecules each carried unique molecular identifiers attached by the library. One entry per CDR3 protein results from TCRdb running MiXCR on the RACE reads. The sample shows 90,000 to 120,000 distinct CDR3 sequences, roughly 11% of them seen only once. Trimming cost V 0 bases and J 2 bases, with 5 bases left between them. There are 14 residues in the CDR3. Germline values: CDR1 SGHAT, CDR2 FQNNGV. This clonotype was picked up a small number of times. The antigen remains unidentified. Time point specified: patch test 1, 2 weeks after DPC sensitization. Treatment reported: therapeutic diphenylcyclopropenone sensitization with weekly scalp DPC. From whole blood left unfractionated, total RNA was extracted.

The sequence was obtained from a woman aged 40 to 55 with alopecia areata. Some clones in this sample may be carry-over from other donors' samples. Sequencing used whole blood, obtained in connection with sensitization to the hapten diphenylcyclopropenone (DPC). This chain connects TRBV11-2 to TRBJ2-1, with no clear D. The CDR3, as DNA: TGTGCCAGCAGCTTAGAAGTGACCTACAATGAGCAGTTCTTC. The encoded protein is CASSLEVTYNEQFF.